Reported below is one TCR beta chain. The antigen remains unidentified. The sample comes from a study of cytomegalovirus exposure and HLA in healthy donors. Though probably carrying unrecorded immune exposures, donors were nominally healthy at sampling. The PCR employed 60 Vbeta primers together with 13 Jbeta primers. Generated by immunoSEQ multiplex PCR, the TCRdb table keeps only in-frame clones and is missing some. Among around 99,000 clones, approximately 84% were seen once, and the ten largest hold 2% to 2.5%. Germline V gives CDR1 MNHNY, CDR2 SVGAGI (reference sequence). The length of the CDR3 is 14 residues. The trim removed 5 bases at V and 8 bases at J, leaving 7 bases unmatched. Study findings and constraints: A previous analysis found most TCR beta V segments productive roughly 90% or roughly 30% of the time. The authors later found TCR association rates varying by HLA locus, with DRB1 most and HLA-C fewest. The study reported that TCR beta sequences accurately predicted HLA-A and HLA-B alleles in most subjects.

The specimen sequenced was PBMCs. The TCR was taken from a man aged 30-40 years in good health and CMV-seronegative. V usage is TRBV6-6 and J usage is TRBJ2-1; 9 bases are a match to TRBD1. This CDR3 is CASSRTGEFDEQFF. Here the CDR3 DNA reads TGTGCCAGCAGTCGGACAGGGGAATTTGATGAGCAGTTCTTC.